These T cell receptor beta chains were read from a single sample in a study of cytomegalovirus exposure and HLA in healthy donors. Profiled with immunoSEQ multiplex PCR; TCRdb holds only in-frame clones, not every one. Of tens of thousands of clones listed, 78% are singletons. Sequenced: PBMCs. These receptors originate from a man in his forties or fifties in good health and CMV-seronegative. Each CDR3 is given with its conserved first and last residue. D genes are given only for firm matches. Some rows mark clone size as missing; the rest say once, few, many or name a class of expanded clone.

CDR3 protein	CDR3 DNA	clone size	V gene	J gene	D gene
CGTKSGGSGTDTQYF	TGTGGGACTAAGTCGGGCGGGAGTGGCACAGATACGCAGTATTTT	.	TRBV19	TRBJ2-3	TRBD2
CASSSRDTYQPQHF	TGTGCCAGCAGTTCCCGGGACACCTATCAGCCCCAGCATTTT	few	TRBV28	TRBJ1-5	.
CASSLTGGDTGELFF	TGTGCCAGCAGCTTGACAGGGGGTGACACCGGGGAGCTGTTTTTT	.	TRBV7-2	TRBJ2-2	TRBD1
CASSQNVSGMGDTQYF	TGTGCCAGCAGCCAGAATGTTAGCGGGATGGGGGATACGCAGTATTTT	few	TRBV14	TRBJ2-3	TRBD2
CASRKQGGVGGYTF	TGTGCCAGCAGAAAACAGGGTGGGGTAGGGGGCTACACCTTC	few	TRBV6-5	TRBJ1-2	.
CASSLGGPGSPQHF	TGTGCCAGCAGCTTAGGCGGCCCCGGTAGTCCCCAGCATTTT	.	TRBV7-9	TRBJ1-5	.
CASSFADSNQPQHF	TGTGCCAGCAGCTTCGCGGATAGCAATCAGCCCCAGCATTTT	.	TRBV11-2	TRBJ1-5	.
CASSFPPLADTQYF	TGTGCCAGCAGTTTCCCCCCTCTAGCAGATACGCAGTATTTT	few	TRBV28	TRBJ2-3	.
CATQGGWTVDNSPLHF	TGTGCCACCCAAGGTGGGTGGACAGTCGATAATTCACCCCTCCACTTT	.	TRBV10-3	TRBJ1-6	.
CASSQEWPSGSFSEQFF	TGCGCCAGCAGCCAAGAGTGGCCTAGCGGGAGTTTCAGCGAGCAGTTCTTC	.	TRBV4-3	TRBJ2-1	TRBD2
CAWRGRGEAFF	TGTGCCTGGAGAGGAAGGGGTGAAGCTTTCTTT	.	TRBV30	TRBJ1-1	.
CASSESPSGTYEQYF	TGTGCCAGCAGTGAATCCCCTAGCGGAACCTACGAGCAGTACTTC	.	TRBV6-1	TRBJ2-7	TRBD2
CASSPLYLGVGATNEKLFF	TGTGCCAGCAGTCCCCTATACCTCGGGGTAGGAGCGACTAATGAAAAACTGTTTTTT	.	TRBV28	TRBJ1-4	.
CASSDGVTGLQYF	TGTGCCAGCAGTGACGGTGTAACTGGACTCCAGTACTTC	.	TRBV6-4	TRBJ2-5	.